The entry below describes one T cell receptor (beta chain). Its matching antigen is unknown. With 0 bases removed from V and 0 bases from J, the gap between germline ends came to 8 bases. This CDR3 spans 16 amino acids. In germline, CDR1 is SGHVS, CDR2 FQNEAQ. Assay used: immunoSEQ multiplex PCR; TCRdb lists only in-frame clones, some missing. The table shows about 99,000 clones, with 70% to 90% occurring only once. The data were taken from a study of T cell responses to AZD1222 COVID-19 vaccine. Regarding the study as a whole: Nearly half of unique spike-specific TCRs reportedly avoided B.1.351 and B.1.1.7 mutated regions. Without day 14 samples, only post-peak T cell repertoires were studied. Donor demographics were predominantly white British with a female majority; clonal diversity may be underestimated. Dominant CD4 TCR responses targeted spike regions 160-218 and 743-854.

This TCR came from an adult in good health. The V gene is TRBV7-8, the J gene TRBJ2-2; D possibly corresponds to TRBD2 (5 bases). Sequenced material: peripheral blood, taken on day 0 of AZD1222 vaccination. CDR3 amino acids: CASSLARGSNTGELFF. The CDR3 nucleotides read TGTGCCAGCAGCTTAGCGCGAGGGTCGAACACCGGGGAGCTGTTTTTT.